The entry that follows covers one T cell receptor beta chain sequence. The data stem from a study of blood T cell repertoires in COVID-19. Study context: Whether acute or convalescent, the COVID-19 samples came from the United States, Italy and Spain. The cDNA or gDNA used as material had been derived from T cells, B-cell-depleted T cells, or PBMCs.

Germline V gene sequence: CDR1 KGHDR, CDR2 SFDVKD. The CDR3 has 18 residues. V gave up 3 bases and J gave up 2 bases; unmatched junction bases: 6. As processed by the authors: Quantification of nucleated cells was approximated via reference gene primer amplification. Here immunoSEQ multiplex PCR was the method, and the copy in TCRdb shows in-frame clones only, minus some. That table supplies the V and J calls and clone size; D and trimming were determined from the DNA. Found here are 150,000 to 200,000 clones, roughly nine tenths of them singletons; the top ten hold about 2.6%. This chain joins TRBV24-1 and TRBJ2-3; TRBD2 matches 14 bases. This sequence was found in a man between 60 and 75 years old with acute or convalescent COVID-19. Sequencing was carried out using peripheral blood. The CDR3 protein is CATSDLRTSGGITDTQYF. The CDR3 DNA reads as TGTGCCACCAGTGATCTGAGGACTAGCGGGGGGATCACAGATACGCAGTATTTT.